These T cell receptor beta chains were read from a single sample in a study of T cells in Graves' hyperthyroidism and ophthalmopathy. TCRdb used MiXCR to reprocess the multiplex PCR reads, holding one entry per CDR3 protein. This table holds roughly 500,000 distinct CDR3 sequences, around 14% found once. The sequenced sample was blood. These receptors were collected from a woman aged 25 to 39 with Graves' hyperthyroidism that later progressed to Graves' ophthalmopathy. Both conserved end residues are part of each CDR3. The D gene is left open where the match is weak. Only some rows state a clone size, as once, few, many or a class for expanded clones.

many	TRBJ2-2	TRBV11-3	.	CASSAGLPTGELFF	TGTGCCAGCAGCGCGGGACTTCCAACCGGGGAGCTGTTTTTT
many	TRBJ1-2	TRBV14	TRBD1	CASSWDSNYGYTF	TGTGCCAGCAGCTGGGACAGCAACTATGGCTACACCTTC
many	TRBJ2-7	TRBV7-9	.	CASRLGAGEQYF	TGTGCCAGCAGATTAGGGGCCGGAGAGCAGTACTTC
few	TRBJ2-7	TRBV7-6	TRBD1	CASSTNRDRAYEQYF	TGTGCCAGCAGCACCAACCGGGACAGGGCCTACGAGCAGTACTTC
few	TRBJ2-7	TRBV15	.	CATSRAKGTYEQYF	TGTGCCACCAGCAGGGCGAAGGGAACCTACGAGCAGTACTTC
many	TRBJ1-1	TRBV27	TRBD1	CASSLYGTADEAFF	TGTGCCAGCAGTTTATACGGGACAGCGGATGAAGCTTTCTTT
many	TRBJ2-2	TRBV6-2/TRBV6-3	.	CASTFSTGELFF	TGTGCCAGCACTTTCAGCACCGGGGAGCTGTTTTTT
many	TRBJ2-5	TRBV7-2	.	CASSFYLKTQYF	TGTGCCAGCAGCTTTTATCTGAAGACCCAGTACTTC
many	TRBJ1-5	TRBV15	.	CATSFTSQPQHF	TGTGCCACCAGCTTTACGAGTCAGCCCCAGCATTTT
many	TRBJ2-1	TRBV12-3/TRBV12-4	.	CASSFYPSSYNEQFF	TGTGCCAGCAGTTTCTACCCTAGCTCCTACAATGAGCAGTTCTTC
many	TRBJ2-1	TRBV2	TRBD1	CASSGGGTGVNNEQFF	TGTGCCAGCAGTGGGGGCGGGACAGGGGTAAACAATGAGCAGTTCTTC
many	TRBJ1-4	TRBV20-1	.	CSAPLQFSTNEKLFF	TGCAGTGCGCCTTTACAGTTCTCAACTAATGAAAAACTGTTTTTT
few	TRBJ2-6	TRBV29-1	.	CSGSSGANVLTF	TGCAGCGGGAGCTCTGGGGCCAACGTCCTGACTTTC
many	TRBJ1-4	TRBV6-1	.	CASSLGFSPRTNEKLFF	TGTGCCAGCAGTTTGGGTTTCTCCCCGAGGACTAATGAAAAACTGTTTTTT
few	TRBJ2-2	TRBV20-1	.	CSAGAGQNTGELFF	TGCAGTGCCGGAGCGGGACAGAACACCGGGGAGCTGTTTTTT
.	TRBJ2-4	TRBV27	.	CASSSDLSKNIQYF	TGTGCCAGCAGTTCCGACTTGTCCAAAAACATTCAGTACTTC
many	TRBJ2-1	TRBV20-1	TRBD2	CSARGLAGGYEQFF	TGCAGTGCCAGGGGACTAGCGGGAGGGTATGAGCAGTTCTTC
.	TRBJ2-7	TRBV2	TRBD2	CASKSAGTSGGEQYF	TGTGCCAGCAAATCCGCCGGGACTAGCGGAGGGGAGCAGTACTTC
many	TRBJ1-6	TRBV20-1	TRBD1	CSASSRTGFSSYNSPLHF	TGCAGTGCTAGCTCCCGGACAGGCTTTAGCTCCTATAATTCACCCCTCCACTTT
few	TRBJ2-3	TRBV5-1	.	CASSSLGPSGTDTQYF	TGCGCCAGCAGCTCGTTAGGGCCCTCTGGCACAGATACGCAGTATTTT
few	TRBJ2-1	TRBV7-2	.	CASSQGRSSYNEQFF	TGTGCCAGCAGCCAAGGACGGAGCTCCTACAATGAGCAGTTCTTC
.	TRBJ2-3	TRBV4-3	.	CASSHNTLPDTQYF	TGCGCCAGCAGCCATAATACACTCCCAGATACGCAGTATTTT
many	TRBJ1-2	TRBV5-1	TRBD1	CASSLETGANYGYTF	TGCGCCAGCAGCTTGGAGACAGGGGCTAACTATGGCTACACCTTC
many	TRBJ2-3	TRBV6-2/TRBV6-3	.	CASSPGAPATDTQYF	TGTGCCAGCAGCCCCGGAGCACCAGCCACAGATACGCAGTATTTT
.	TRBJ1-2	TRBV7-2	.	CTSSSTYGYTF	TGTACCAGCAGCTCCACCTATGGCTACACCTTC
many	TRBJ1-1	TRBV28	.	CASSSPQDFEAFF	TGTGCCAGCAGTTCCCCTCAGGACTTTGAAGCTTTCTTT
many	TRBJ1-2	TRBV28	TRBD1	CASSLRDSYGYTF	TGTGCCAGCAGTTTACGGGACAGCTATGGCTACACCTTC
many	TRBJ2-2	TRBV11-2	TRBD2	CASSLRGGKNTGELFF	TGTGCCAGCAGCTTGCGGGGGGGGAAGAACACCGGGGAGCTGTTTTTT
many	TRBJ1-4	TRBV30	.	CAWRAQATNEKLFF	TGTGCCTGGAGGGCCCAAGCAACTAATGAAAAACTGTTTTTT
many	TRBJ1-5	TRBV6-1	TRBD1	CASVGTGEALPQHF	TGTGCGAGCGTCGGGACAGGGGAGGCCCTGCCCCAGCATTTT
few	TRBJ2-6	TRBV20-1	TRBD1	CSARDQDRVLTGANVLTF	TGCAGTGCTAGAGATCAGGACAGGGTATTAACTGGGGCCAACGTCCTGACTTTC
many	TRBJ1-1	TRBV6-1	.	CASCPGGGTEAFF	TGTGCCAGCTGCCCGGGAGGGGGAACTGAAGCTTTCTTT
few	TRBJ2-5	TRBV11-2	.	CASSKSSPTIETQYF	TGTGCCAGCAGCAAGAGCTCCCCTACAATCGAGACCCAGTACTTC
many	TRBJ2-1	TRBV6-2/TRBV6-3	TRBD2	CASSYRAGAGGEQFF	TGTGCCAGCAGTTACCGGGCGGGAGCGGGGGGTGAGCAGTTCTTC
few	TRBJ2-7	TRBV10-2	TRBD2	CASGTSGPYEQYF	TGCGCCAGTGGGACTAGCGGCCCGTACGAGCAGTACTTC
many	TRBJ2-7	TRBV2	TRBD1	CASSEWGQYEQYF	TGTGCCAGCAGTGAATGGGGACAGTACGAGCAGTACTTC
many	TRBJ1-2	TRBV11-2	.	CASSARRGRDYGYTF	TGTGCCAGCAGCGCACGCAGGGGAAGGGACTATGGCTACACCTTC
many	TRBJ2-5	TRBV18	TRBD2	CASSSSGQETQYF	TGTGCCAGCTCCTCTAGCGGACAAGAGACCCAGTACTTC
few	TRBJ2-3	TRBV19	.	CASSAGLGTDTQYF	TGTGCCAGTAGTGCAGGGCTGGGGACAGATACGCAGTATTTT
few	TRBJ1-1	TRBV11-3	.	CASSWVPRGTEAFF	TGTGCCAGCAGCTGGGTTCCCCGTGGGACTGAAGCTTTCTTT